The source of this T cell receptor (beta chain) is a study of blood T cell repertoires in COVID-19 (dated by TCRdb to the early 2020s). Regarding the research as a whole: Collaborator samples came from the United States, Italy and Spain and covered acute and convalescent phases of COVID-19. The prospective study material was composed of cDNA or gDNA derived from T cells, B-cell-depleted T cells, or PBMCs. Subjects who had been exposed to COVID-19, were actively infected with it, or had recovered from it provided the deeply sampled blood TCRbeta repertoires that made up the dataset. Nearly every sample came with metadata listing a de-identified subject ID, COVID-19 status, age in years and sex. A freely available public database, intended as a resource for researchers studying the immune response to SARS-CoV-2, is where the repertoires were released. Samples were obtained from the ongoing ImmuneRACE study (first 160 participants) and from 1,000 to 1,500 subjects provided by 6 global collaborators. Where available, HLA class I and class II types were taken from metadata supplied by the sample provider and were not determined by assay-based typing. The study at large found these results: The quantity of clinical and demographic metadata differed by source and by participant and was supplied without curation.

Each collaborating institution followed its own protocols to collect whole blood in K2EDTA tubes. For TCRbeta analysis, collaborators shipped samples as frozen whole blood, isolated PBMCs, or DNA extracted from either of those sample types. TCRbeta CDR3 regions were amplified from genomic DNA using the immunoSEQ Assay, a bias-controlled multiplex PCR. Regarding the original processing steps: Nucleated cell counts per sample were estimated from amplification of reference gene primers within the assay. To quantify the absolute abundance of each unique TCRbeta CDR3 rearrangement, sequence reads were collapsed and filtered. For each sample, productive Simpson clonality was calculated by taking the square root of Simpson's diversity index across productive rearrangements. The table was pulled from immuneACCESS by TCRdb, which kept in-frame rearrangements only. Such tables lose some clones; where checked, under half of the loss comes from unresolved V genes, and the rest has no known cause. Clonal size and the V and J genes are those of that table, whereas D and trimming came from the DNA. Across this sample there are 40,000 to 50,000 clones, with about 86% seen only once. The top ten constitute approximately 60% of the sample.

A remark on this clone: No antigen is known for it. Base-call qualities are not available, and no considerably larger clone is one nucleotide away.

CDR1 is given as LGHNT and CDR2 as FRNRAP, both from the germline V gene. Counted from cysteine to phenylalanine, this CDR3 has 14 amino acids. The CDR3 DNA has 42 bases and is translated from base 1. V is trimmed back by 4 bases and J by 0 bases, and the junction contains 2 bases that no gene match accounts for. Sequenced sample: peripheral blood. Recombination linked TRBV12-5 to TRBJ2-5; 7 bases in between match TRBD1. The TCR sequence derives from a man in his sixties or seventies with acute or convalescent COVID-19. The nucleotide sequence reads as follows: TGTGCTAGTGGTTCGGGGACAGACCAAGAGACCCAGTACTTC. It translates to CASGSGTDQETQYF. Full variable domain (CDR3 extended with the reference TRBV12-5 and TRBJ2-5 proteins): DARVTQTPRHKVTEMGQEVTMRCQPILGHNTVFWYRQTMMQGLELLAYFRNRAPLDDSGMPKDRFSAEMPDATLATLKIQPSEPRDSAVYFCASGSGTDQETQYFGPGTRLLVL.